This TCR beta chain was sequenced during a study of beta chain features in type 1 diabetes. cDNA synthesis used the whole RNA isolate, giving expressed TCRB sequences. The method was immunoSEQ multiplex PCR; TCRdb's version includes in-frame clones alone and lacks a portion of them. Here the sample spans roughly 380,000 clones, 15% to 20% being singletons. This clone was seen more than once but under ten times. Sequencing input: naive CD4+ T cells from blood. This clonotype was obtained from a woman aged 18-29 years in good health.

This CDR3 reads CAWASGTGGTEKLFF. The DNA for the CDR3 is TGTGCCTGGGCTTCCGGGACAGGGGGGACTGAAAAACTGTTTTTT. This chain connects TRBV30 to TRBJ1-4; TRBD1 matches at 11 bases. J gave up 7 bases and V 5 bases, and 9 bases lay outside the gene matches. This CDR3 has 15 amino acids. Germline CDR1 GTSNPN, CDR2 SVGIG (reference sequence).